Given below is one T cell receptor beta chain in context. The record originates from a study of sequential checkpoint blockade in melanoma. The overall study: After both sequences, patients received maintenance nivolumab.

V lost 0 bases and J lost 4; bases outside the gene matches: 11. Germline V gene data show CDR1 as SGDLS and CDR2 as YYNGEE. CDR3 length equals 18 residues. Treatment denoted: randomized to nivolumab then ipilimumab (arm A) or the reverse (arm B). No patient had prior DNA-damaging chemotherapy. Libraries were prepared by immunoSEQ multiplex PCR; TCRdb keeps only in-frame clonotypes and omits some of them. The sample lists tens of thousands of clones; roughly nine tenths were seen once. The receptor was derived from a human donor with melanoma. J is TRBJ2-2 and V is TRBV9; 8 bases are a match to TRBD2. The sample here was CD8+ T cells sorted from blood (inferred from file names), taken from a patient given nivolumab and ipilimumab in sequence. The CDR3 DNA reads TGTGCCAGCAGCGTAGAAGCGGGAGCCCCCCGCGTCACCGGGGAGCTGTTTTTT. This gives the protein CASSVEAGAPRVTGELFF.